The sequence of this T cell receptor (beta chain) was determined in a study of naive and memory T cell subsets. Study-level findings and limits: Potentially, T cell activation and differentiation skew this RNA-based measurement.

The SP2 primer and nested alpha and beta constant region primers amplified ligated cDNA in four rounds. For blood and skin samples, reverse transcription used TCR alpha and beta constant primers. TCRdb recomputed calls from the 5' RACE reads with MiXCR, one row per CDR3 protein. The sample carries about 32,000 distinct CDR3 sequences, approximately 16% recorded once. This clonotype was detected many times. Its target is unknown. An oligonucleotide containing a UMI was ligated to the 3' end of TCR cDNA. Reverse transcription used DNase-treated unsorted total RNA, aiming for about 1 to 1,100 ng. This clonotype was sampled from a female donor in good health.

CDR3 bases: TGTGCCAGCAGCGTACGGACTGGACATTCTGGGGCCAACGTCCTGACTTTC. The encoded protein is CASSVRTGHSGANVLTF. The rearrangement uses TRBV9 and TRBJ2-6; either TRBD1 or TRBD2 may fit D (5 bases each). The CDR3 extends over 17 amino acids. V gave up 1 base and J gave up 1 base, with 12 bases separating them. Germline lookup yields CDR1 SGDLS and CDR2 YYNGEE.